This T cell receptor (beta chain) was captured in a study of shared clonotypes between healthy human individuals. Trimming pared 1 base from V and 2 bases from J, leaving 9 bases between. The CDR3 runs 14 residues. The V gene's germline CDR1 is SGHNT and CDR2 YYREEE (reference sequence). Concerning this clone: The same CDR3 arises from other DNA sequences in this sample as well.

Data came from immunoSEQ multiplex PCR; TCRdb stores just in-frame clones and leaves some out. Of about 2.3 million clones listed, 85% to 95% are singletons. The sequence derives from a man aged 18 to 30 in good health. Some clones in this sample may be carry-over from other donors' samples. The chain recombines TRBV5-4 with TRBJ1-2; D call uncertain. Sample: naive CD4+ T cells from PBMCs. Specified subset: CD45RA+ positively selected. CDR3 amino acids: CASSLNRGNYGYTF. CDR3 sequence (DNA): TGTGCCAGCAGCTTGAATCGAGGCAACTATGGCTACACCTTC.